This entry lists 24 T cell receptor beta chains sequenced from one sample in a study of blood T cells in healthy people across ages. Next came a second PCR, run for about 6 to 12 cycles, which used a sample-barcoded 5' primer along with a J-beta primer mix. TCRdb re-analysed the 5' RACE reads in MiXCR, keeping a single row per CDR3 protein. The profile covers hundreds of thousands of distinct CDR3 sequences, with roughly 25% appearing a single time and 9.4% taken by the ten largest. These records were also assigned to another study, of T cells of mothers and their children.

Sequenced input: blood. The receptors shown here come from a boy younger than 18 in good health.

This clonotype came up a few times. This chain uses TRBV5-1 with TRBJ1-4, with D tentatively TRBD1 (5 bases). Germline V CDR1 and CDR2: SGHRS, YFSETQ. The CDR3 has 14 amino acids. The V end lost 3 bases, the J end lost 3 bases, and 9 bases lay between the germline ends. The CDR3 region has the DNA TGCGCCAGCAGCTGGGGACCGTCTAATGAAAAACTGTTTTTT. It is translated as CASSWGPSNEKLFF.

This chain joins TRBV29-1 and TRBJ2-5, with 8 positions matching TRBD2. The last part of the DNA fits TRBJ2-1 better; the J call may be wrong. The germline V gene encodes CDR1 SQVTM and CDR2 ANQGSEA. This CDR3 region has 14 residues. CDR3 sequence reads: CSVLGTRIYNEQFF. As DNA, the CDR3 is TGCAGCGTTCTCGGGACTAGGATCTACAATGAGCAGTTCTTC.

The chain joins TRBV4-1 to TRBJ2-5, with 11 bases identical to TRBD2. There are 20 residues in the CDR3. CDR1 is MGHRA, CDR2 YSYEKL, per germline. Trimming took 1 base from V and 3 from J; bases not matched to a gene: 16. The CDR3 loop reads CASSQGGSSGRATVEETQYF. The DNA for the CDR3 is TGCGCCAGCAGCCAAGGTGGTAGTAGCGGGAGGGCCACTGTGGAAGAGACCCAGTACTTC.

This clonotype was picked up a small number of times. The junction shows a germline mismatch at one end, possibly a read error. The chain uses TRBV7-9 and TRBJ2-3; no clear D gene. Germline CDR1 SEHNR, CDR2 FQNEAQ (reference sequence). The CDR3 is 16 residues long. CDR3 amino acids: CAGSLYPRSLGDTQYF. The CDR3, as DNA: TGTGCCGGCAGCTTATACCCGCGGTCCCTCGGAGATACGCAGTATTTT.

This clonotype has only a few counts. The chain links TRBV4-1 to TRBJ2-1, with 9 bases lining up with TRBD2. Trimming removed 3 bases from V and 7 bases from J; junction bases left unmatched: 7. CDR3 length: 15 amino acids. The germline gives CDR1 MGHRA, CDR2 YSYEKL. The chain's CDR3 is CASSQVSGGRNEQFF. The CDR3 bases are TGCGCCAGCAGCCAGGTTAGCGGGGGCAGGAATGAGCAGTTCTTC.

The chain employs TRBV28 and TRBJ2-4; D uncertain. Trimming removed 4 bases from V and 0 bases from J, with 19 bases in between. The CDR3 runs to 18 residues. CDR1 MDHEN and CDR2 SYDVKM come from the germline V gene. CDR3 amino acids: CASSWGTLGPTAKNIQYF. In nucleotides, the CDR3 is TGTGCCAGCAGTTGGGGAACTCTAGGTCCAACAGCCAAAAACATTCAGTACTTC.

This clonotype turned up a few times. The J gene is TRBJ2-1, the V gene TRBV7-9; possible D gene TRBD2, 6 bases. Germline V gives CDR1 SEHNR, CDR2 FQNEAQ (reference sequence). This CDR3 is built from 16 residues. The V gene lost 4 bases and the J gene lost 7 bases, with 20 bases spanning the gap. The CDR3 spells CASSSYIAALNNEQFF. The CDR3 coding sequence is TGTGCCAGCAGCTCATATATAGCGGCTCTTAATAATGAGCAGTTCTTC.

The chain joins TRBV29-1 to TRBJ2-2; the D gene could be TRBD1 or TRBD2 (6 bases each). This CDR3 has 15 amino acids. Germline CDR1 is SQVTM and CDR2 is ANQGSEA. Trimming took off 4 bases at V and 4 bases at J, with 16 bases between the two ends. CDR3 bases: TGCAGCGTTGGGAGGGTGGAGGGGGGCACCGGGGAGCTGTTTTTT. It yields the protein CSVGRVEGGTGELFF.

V and J are TRBV7-2 and TRBJ2-7; TRBD1 aligns across 8 bases. The junction had 11 bases not matched to a gene; V was cut back by 8 bases and J by 5 bases. Germline-derived CDR1 and CDR2 are SGHTA and FQGNSA. The CDR3 contains 14 residues. CDR3 nucleotide sequence: TGTGCCAGCGGGCTGGGGACAGGTTGGAACGAGCAGTACTTC. Translated, it gives CASGLGTGWNEQYF.

The V call is TRBV28, the J call TRBJ1-1, with D uncertain. Germline CDR1 and CDR2: MDHEN and SYDVKM. The V end lost 4 bases, the J end lost 8 bases, and 20 bases lay between the germline ends. CDR3 length: 15 amino acids. The CDR3 protein is CASSSLRTVMLEAFF. For the CDR3, the DNA is TGTGCCAGCAGTTCTCTTCGGACCGTTATGTTGGAAGCTTTCTTT.

This clonotype was found a few times. The J gene is TRBJ2-6, the V gene TRBV6-1; 8 bases map to TRBD1. The CDR3 is 15 residues long. The germline gives CDR1 MNHNS, CDR2 SASEGT. J lost 6 bases, V lost 5 bases, and 6 bases had no gene match. CDR3 region: CASSPAGGEANVLTF. CDR3 sequence (DNA): TGTGCCAGCAGTCCCGCAGGGGGCGAGGCCAACGTCCTGACTTTC.

This clonotype came up a few times. This chain connects TRBV20-1 to TRBJ2-5, with 8 bases aligning to TRBD1. This CDR3 has 13 residues. Trimming took 5 bases from V and 5 from J; bases not matched to a gene: 7. CDR1 and CDR2 (germline): DFQATT, SNEGSKA (reference sequence). The CDR3 spells CSAEDRAGETQYF. The CDR3 DNA reads TGCAGTGCTGAGGACAGGGCCGGGGAGACCCAGTACTTC.

V is TRBV10-3 and J is TRBJ1-2; D gene uncertain. The CDR3 totals 14 residues. V was pared by 0 bases and J by 3 bases, with 8 bases between. Germline V gene data show CDR1 as ENHRY and CDR2 as SYGVKD. CDR3 nucleotides: TGTGCCATCAGTGAGTCTCACAGAGACTATGGCTACACCTTC. It yields the protein CAISESHRDYGYTF.

The table lists this clonotype with a few counts. At one of its ends the junction is not consistent with the germline gene, which may arise from a read error. The V call is TRBV12-3 or TRBV12-4, the J call TRBJ2-7; TRBD2 aligns across 9 bases. The CDR3 is 14 amino acids. The CDR3 DNA reads TGTGCCAGCAGTGTAGCGGGAGCGGCCTACGAGCAGTACTTC. Translation gives CASSVAGAAYEQYF.

The chain carries TRBV7-9 and TRBJ2-1; 9 nucleotides line up with TRBD2. V dropped 1 base and J dropped 5; count of bases not matched to a gene: 9. Looked up from germline, CDR1 is SEHNR and CDR2 is FQNEAQ (reference sequence). CDR3 length: 17 amino acids. CDR3 loop: CASSLGLAGKPNNEQFF. The CDR3 DNA reads as TGTGCCAGCAGCTTAGGGCTAGCGGGGAAGCCGAACAATGAGCAGTTCTTC.

This chain joins TRBV6-6 and TRBJ2-3; a weak D match, TRBD2 (6 bases). V gave up 5 bases and J gave up 3 bases, with 12 bases separating them. The CDR3 has 14 residues. The V gene's germline CDR1 is MNHNY and CDR2 SVGAGI (reference sequence). In DNA form, the CDR3 reads TGTGCCAGCAGTGTGAGTGGGGGGACAGATACGCAGTATTTT. This translates into CASSVSGGTDTQYF.

This clonotype occurred a few times. This rearrangement joins TRBV29-1 to TRBJ2-5; TRBD2 might be the D (6 bases). Trimming left V 6 bases short and J 4 bases short, with 12 bases between. CDR3 size: 12 residues. The germline V gene has CDR1 SQVTM and CDR2 ANQGSEA. CDR3 bases: TGCAGCGTCACGCAGGGAGGAGAGACCCAGTACTTC. It codes for CSVTQGGETQYF.

There are a few counts of this clonotype. The junction departs from germline at one end; a sequencing error may be responsible. The rearrangement uses TRBV7-9 and TRBJ1-4; 10 bases map to TRBD1. Germline CDR1 SEHNR, CDR2 FQNEAQ (reference sequence). The CDR3 covers 16 residues. Written as DNA, the CDR3 is TGTGCCAGCACCTTAACCCAGGGGACAGGGGATGAAAAACTGTTTTTT. It yields the protein CASTLTQGTGDEKLFF.

The chain has TRBV27 and TRBJ2-7, with 7 bases identical to TRBD2. V was clipped by 1 base and J by 2 bases; unmatched bases: 5. The CDR3 is 15 amino acids. Germline V gives CDR1 MNHEY, CDR2 SMNVEV (reference sequence). CDR3 sequence: CASSLWTGGPYEQYF. The CDR3 DNA follows: TGTGCCAGCAGTTTATGGACGGGAGGACCCTACGAGCAGTACTTC.

This clonotype was seen a handful of times. The chain joins TRBV14 to TRBJ2-3; D gene uncertain. Trimming took 1 base from V and 8 from J, leaving 10 bases between them. This CDR3 has 13 residues. Germline V gives CDR1 SGHDN, CDR2 FVKESK. The CDR3 nucleotides read TGTGCCAGCAGCCAAGGGGTGCGAGGTACGCAGTATTTT. It codes for CASSQGVRGTQYF.

This clonotype has more than one count but fewer than ten. The chain recombines TRBV10-3 with TRBJ2-7; D unclear. This CDR3 has 13 residues. The germline V and J ends were trimmed by 0 bases and 3 bases, with 6 bases remaining between them. In germline, CDR1 is ENHRY, CDR2 SYGVKD. Here the CDR3 reads CAISESTGYEQYF. In nucleotides, the CDR3 is TGTGCCATCAGTGAGTCGACTGGCTACGAGCAGTACTTC.

The chain uses TRBV7-2 and TRBJ2-7; D is perhaps TRBD1 or TRBD2 (5 bases each). Germline-derived CDR1 and CDR2 are SGHTA and FQGNSA. The V end was cut by 2 bases, the J end by 7 bases, with 15 bases between. The CDR3 runs 14 residues. CDR3 DNA: TGTGCCAGCAGCTTAATCGGGGACCCCCTGGAGCAGTACTTC. It specifies CASSLIGDPLEQYF.

The chain has TRBV7-9 and TRBJ2-3, with D unclear. This CDR3 has 15 residues. V lost 1 base and J 2 bases, leaving 10 bases between the germline ends. Germline V gene lookup returns CDR1 SEHNR and CDR2 FQNEAQ (reference sequence). Written as DNA, the CDR3 is TGTGCCAGCAGCTTAGTCCGCCAGGTCACAGATACGCAGTATTTT. As protein: CASSLVRQVTDTQYF.

This chain links TRBV20-1 with TRBJ2-1; D is perhaps TRBD2 (5 bases). In germline, CDR1 is DFQATT, CDR2 SNEGSKA (reference sequence). V lost 1 base and J lost 5, with 12 bases in between. The CDR3 extends over 14 amino acids. CDR3 amino acids: CSARVRTRHNEQFF. DNA of the CDR3: TGCAGTGCTAGAGTCCGGACTCGGCACAATGAGCAGTTCTTC.